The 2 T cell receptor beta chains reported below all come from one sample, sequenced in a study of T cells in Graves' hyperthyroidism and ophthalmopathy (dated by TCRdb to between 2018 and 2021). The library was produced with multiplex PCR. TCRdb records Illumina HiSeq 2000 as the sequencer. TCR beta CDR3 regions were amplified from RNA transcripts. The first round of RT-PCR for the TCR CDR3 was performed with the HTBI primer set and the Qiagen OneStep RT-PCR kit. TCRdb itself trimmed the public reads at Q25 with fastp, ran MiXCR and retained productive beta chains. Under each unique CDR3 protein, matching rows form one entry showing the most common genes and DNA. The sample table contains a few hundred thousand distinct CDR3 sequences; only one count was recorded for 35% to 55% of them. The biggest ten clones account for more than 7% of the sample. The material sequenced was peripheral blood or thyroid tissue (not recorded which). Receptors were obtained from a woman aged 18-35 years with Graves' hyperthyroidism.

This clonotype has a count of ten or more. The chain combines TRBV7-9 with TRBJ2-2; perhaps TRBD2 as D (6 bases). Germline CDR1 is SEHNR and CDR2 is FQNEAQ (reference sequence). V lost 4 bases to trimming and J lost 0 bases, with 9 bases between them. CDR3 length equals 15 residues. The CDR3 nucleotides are TGTGCCAGCAGCTCGGAGGGGACGAACACCGGGGAGCTGTTTTTT. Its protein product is CASSSEGTNTGELFF.

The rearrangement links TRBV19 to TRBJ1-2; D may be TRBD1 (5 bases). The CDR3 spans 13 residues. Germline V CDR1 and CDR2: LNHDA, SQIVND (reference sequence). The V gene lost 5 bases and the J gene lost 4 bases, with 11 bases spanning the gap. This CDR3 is CASSAWGGYGYTF. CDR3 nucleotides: TGTGCCAGTAGTGCCTGGGGGGGCTATGGCTACACCTTC.